At least ten counts were recorded for the clone carrying this TCR beta chain. The data derive from a study of blood T cell repertoires in COVID-19. Study summary: Sites in the United States, Italy and Spain provided acute and convalescent COVID-19 samples.

V gave up 2 bases and J gave up 3 bases, with 7 bases separating them. Germline V gene sequence: CDR1 ENHRY, CDR2 SYGVKD. The CDR3 has 14 amino acids. Measured with immunoSEQ multiplex PCR; TCRdb has only the in-frame clones, and not every one. The sample has 100,000 to 150,000 clones; roughly four fifths are singletons. Input material: PBMCs or T cells enriched from blood (not recorded which). The J gene is TRBJ2-2, the V gene TRBV10-3; no definite D call. This clonotype was sampled from a man between 35 and 55 years old with acute COVID-19. As DNA, the CDR3 is TGTGCCATCAGTGAGACAGATGACACCGGGGAGCTGTTTTTT. This translates into CAISETDDTGELFF.